Sequencing of this T cell receptor (beta chain) was carried out in a study of blood T cell repertoires in COVID-19. Study information: Sample material is recorded as cDNA or gDNA derived from T cells, B-cell-depleted T cells, or PBMCs.

In the authors' workflow: Amplification from reference gene primers served as the basis for estimated nucleated cell counts. The repertoire was sequenced with immunoSEQ multiplex PCR; TCRdb's copy has only in-frame clones and lacks some. The DNA gave D and trimming, while V, J and clone size come from that table. This table holds around 70,000 clones, around 86% found once. With 3 bases clipped from V and 4 bases from J, the junction kept 9 bases outside the gene matches. The CDR3 covers 15 residues. The germline CDR1 and CDR2 sequences are DFQATT and SNEGSKA (reference sequence). This TCR came from a woman under 30 with acute or convalescent COVID-19. Material: peripheral blood. The chain joins TRBV20-1 to TRBJ2-3; 8 bases agree with TRBD2. CDR3 sequence: CSASGRGGFADTQYF. DNA of the CDR3: TGCAGTGCTAGTGGCCGGGGGGGTTTCGCAGATACGCAGTATTTT.